This TCR beta chain was sequenced during a study of cytomegalovirus exposure and HLA in healthy donors. Study-level results: The authors listed around 150 TCR beta chains as cytomegalovirus-associated. Previously analyzed data showed that most TCR beta V segments were productive at a frequency of about 87% or about 30%. In a later analysis, TCR beta V- and J-gene trimming showed a link to a missense DCLRE1C variant.

The PCR contained 60 Vbeta and 13 Jbeta primers. The data were produced by immunoSEQ multiplex PCR, yet TCRdb's version contains in-frame clones alone and is incomplete. The sample includes 140,000 or so clones, about 80% of them seen just once. The germline V gene encodes CDR1 MDHEN and CDR2 SYDVKM. The V gene end was trimmed by 6 bases and the J gene end by 3 bases; junction bases not matched to a gene: 4. CDR3 length: 14 residues. Details on this clone: The antigen is not known.

The source material was PBMCs. The rearrangement joins TRBV28 to TRBJ1-5, with 8 bases matching TRBD1. This clonotype was sampled from a man between 40 and 49 years old in good health and CMV-seronegative. The CDR3 is CASRAGQVNQPQHF. In DNA form, the CDR3 reads TGTGCCAGCAGGGCGGGACAGGTCAATCAGCCCCAGCATTTT.